These T cell receptor beta chains were read from a single sample in a study of cytomegalovirus exposure and HLA in healthy donors. The method was immunoSEQ multiplex PCR; TCRdb's version includes in-frame clones alone and lacks a portion of them. This sample has around 180,000 clones, with about 77% found just once. Input material: PBMCs. All receptors derive from a man aged 60-69 years in good health and CMV-seronegative. CDR3s include the opening cysteine and the closing phenylalanine or tryptophan. D genes are given only for firm matches. Expanded clones are given a class, and other clones once, few, many or no size at all.

j_gene | v_gene | d_gene | abundance | CDR3aa | CDR3nt
TRBJ2-7 | TRBV2 | . | . | CASSESSGVGYEQYF | TGTGCCAGCAGTGAATCTTCGGGGGTTGGCTACGAGCAGTACTTC
TRBJ2-7 | TRBV6-5 | . | . | CASSFRGGYEQYF | TGTGCCAGCAGTTTCCGAGGGGGCTACGAGCAGTACTTC
TRBJ2-3 | TRBV10-1 | . | . | CASSEELTDTQYF | TGCGCCAGCAGTGAGGAACTGACAGATACGCAGTATTTT
TRBJ2-7 | TRBV4-2 | . | . | CASSQYGQPYEQHF | TGTGCCAGCAGCCAATATGGACAGCCTTACGAGCAGCACTTC
TRBJ1-3 | TRBV18 | TRBD1 | once | CASSPEKGAGNTIYF | TGTGCCAGCTCACCAGAGAAGGGGGCAGGAAACACCATATATTTT
TRBJ2-1 | TRBV4-3 | TRBD2 | . | CASSQLNPGLADNNEQFF | TGCGCCAGCAGCCAACTAAACCCGGGACTAGCGGACAACAATGAGCAGTTCTTC
TRBJ2-1 | TRBV19 | . | few | CASSSGETYNEQFF | TGTGCCAGTAGTAGCGGGGAGACCTACAATGAGCAGTTCTTC
TRBJ1-1 | TRBV19 | . | once | CASSMGAVRRNTEAFF | TGTGCCAGTAGTATGGGGGCGGTGAGGAGAAACACTGAAGCTTTCTTT
TRBJ1-5 | TRBV4-1 | . | . | CASSQEWRVSNQPQNF | TGCGCCAGCAGCCAAGAATGGAGGGTTAGCAATCAGCCCCAGAATTTT
TRBJ1-2 | TRBV19 | . | . | CASSTQGYGYTF | TGTGCCAGTAGTACCCAGGGGTATGGCTACACCTTC
TRBJ2-2 | TRBV6-5 | . | . | CASQRVSANTGELFF | TGTGCCAGCCAGAGGGTGAGCGCGAACACCGGGGAGCTGTTTTTT
TRBJ2-7 | TRBV29-1 | . | . | CSVQGSYSYEQYF | TGCAGCGTTCAGGGATCATACTCCTACGAGCAGTACTTC
TRBJ1-4 | TRBV29-1 | . | . | CSVEDSAAGEKLFF | TGCAGCGTTGAAGACAGTGCCGCGGGGGAAAAACTGTTTTTT
TRBJ2-3 | TRBV7-9 | TRBD2 | . | CASSLAGLVDTDTQYF | TGTGCCAGCAGCTTAGCCGGACTAGTTGACACAGATACGCAGTATTTT
TRBJ2-5 | TRBV7-7 | . | once | CASSLGGAVQETQYF | TGTGCTAGCAGCTTAGGCGGGGCGGTCCAAGAGACCCAGTACTTC
TRBJ2-5 | TRBV9 | . | . | CASSLQPAGQNQETQYF | TGTGCCAGCAGCCTCCAACCGGCGGGACAGAACCAAGAGACCCAGTACTTC
TRBJ1-5 | TRBV2 | . | . | CASKGGANQPQHF | TGTGCCAGCAAAGGGGGGGCCAACCAGCCCCAGCATTTT
TRBJ1-1 | TRBV28 | TRBD1 | . | CASSAGQTYTEAFF | TGTGCCAGCAGCGCGGGACAGACATACACTGAAGCTTTCTTT
TRBJ2-5 | TRBV9 | TRBD2 | . | CASSKAGLAGGSETQYF | TGTGCCAGCAGCAAGGCGGGACTAGCGGGAGGGTCGGAGACCCAGTACTTC
TRBJ1-2 | TRBV6-5 | . | . | CASSGGGAGDGYTF | TGTGCCAGCAGTGGAGGGGGGGCAGGTGATGGCTACACCTTC
TRBJ2-1 | TRBV5-1 | TRBD2 | . | CASSLAGDSYNEQFF | TGCGCCAGCAGCTTAGCGGGGGATTCCTACAATGAGCAGTTCTTC
TRBJ2-1 | TRBV29-1 | . | . | CSVDKTGTWGNEQFF | TGCAGCGTCGACAAAACCGGGACATGGGGCAATGAGCAGTTCTTC
TRBJ1-5 | TRBV19 | . | . | CASSIGHSGVSQPQHF | TGTGCCAGTAGTATAGGTCATTCAGGGGTCAGTCAGCCCCAGCATTTT
TRBJ1-2 | TRBV19 | . | . | CASSIGGGRLINYGYTF | TGTGCCAGTAGTATAGGCGGAGGGCGGCTGATTAACTATGGCTACACCTTC
TRBJ2-7 | TRBV29-1 | TRBD2 | . | CSADSGNSYEQYF | TGCAGCGCCGATAGCGGGAACTCCTACGAGCAGTACTTC
TRBJ2-2 | TRBV15 | . | . | CATSRGAGVSGELFF | TGTGCCACCAGCAGAGGGGCAGGGGTTTCCGGGGAGCTGTTTTTT
TRBJ2-1 | TRBV6-4 | TRBD2 | few | CASSETSGGGGEQFF | TGTGCCAGCAGTGAGACTAGCGGGGGAGGGGGTGAGCAGTTCTTC
TRBJ1-1 | TRBV29-1 | . | . | CSARPGPEAFF | TGCAGCGCCCGGCCAGGGCCAGAAGCTTTCTTT
TRBJ2-1 | TRBV5-6 | TRBD2 | . | CASSLSLAGGRGSYNEQFF | TGTGCCAGCAGCTTGTCACTAGCGGGGGGGCGGGGCTCCTACAATGAGCAGTTCTTC
TRBJ2-7 | TRBV11-2 | TRBD2 | . | CASSEGRWASGGTYEQYF | TGTGCCAGCAGCGAGGGGAGGTGGGCTAGCGGGGGGACCTACGAGCAGTACTTC
TRBJ2-7 | TRBV6-5 | . | . | CASSYVTGTPYEQYF | TGTGCCAGCAGTTATGTCACGGGGACACCCTACGAGCAGTACTTC
TRBJ1-1 | TRBV27 | TRBD1 | . | CASSPQGLNTEAFF | TGTGCCAGCAGTCCACAGGGGTTGAACACTGAAGCTTTCTTT
TRBJ2-3 | TRBV2 | . | . | CATTTEFTDTQYF | TGTGCCACAACCACAGAGTTCACAGATACGCAGTATTTT
TRBJ2-7 | TRBV5-1 | TRBD1 | few | CASSLRDRVGDEQYF | TGCGCCAGCAGCTTGCGAGACAGGGTGGGGGACGAGCAGTACTTC
TRBJ2-7 | TRBV14 | TRBD2 | . | CASSHGLADTYEQYF | TGTGCCAGCAGCCACGGACTAGCGGACACCTACGAGCAGTACTTC
TRBJ2-1 | TRBV7-9 | . | . | CASSLVGGSEDEQFF | TGTGCCAGCAGCTTAGTTGGGGGCTCTGAGGATGAGCAGTTCTTC
TRBJ2-7 | TRBV7-4 | TRBD2 | . | CASSLLSGGDTAMDSSYEQYF | TGTGCCAGCAGCTTATTGTCGGGGGGGGATACCGCCATGGACAGCTCCTACGAGCAGTACTTC
TRBJ2-5 | TRBV7-6 | . | few | CASSSGRGKTQYF | TGTGCCAGCAGCTCTGGACGAGGGAAGACCCAGTACTTC
TRBJ2-2 | TRBV6-4 | TRBD2 | . | CASSDSPSGLNTGELFF | TGTGCCAGCAGTGACTCGCCTAGCGGGCTTAACACCGGGGAGCTGTTTTTT
TRBJ1-1 | TRBV30 | TRBD1 | . | CVWSQGTGRLNTEAFF | TGTGTCTGGAGTCAAGGGACAGGAAGATTGAACACTGAAGCTTTCTTT
TRBJ2-3 | TRBV5-1 | TRBD2 | few | CASRWSGGAGDTQYF | TGCGCCAGCAGATGGAGCGGGGGGGCGGGAGATACGCAGTATTTT
TRBJ1-2 | TRBV27 | . | few | CASSLKTAANYGYPF | TGTGCCAGCAGTCTAAAGACAGCCGCTAACTATGGCTACCCCTTC
TRBJ2-4 | TRBV21-1 | . | . | CASKTSGSRAKNIQYF | TGTGCCAGCAAGACTAGCGGGAGTAGAGCCAAAAACATTCAGTACTTC
TRBJ2-6 | TRBV5-4 | . | . | CASSFYSSGANVLTF | TGTGCCAGCAGCTTTTATAGCTCTGGGGCCAACGTCCTGACTTTC
TRBJ2-1 | TRBV19 | TRBD2 | . | CASSIPLLAGLGNEQFF | TGTGCCAGTAGTATCCCCCTACTAGCGGGGCTTGGAAATGAGCAGTTCTTC
TRBJ2-5 | TRBV5-6 | . | once | CASSLQGSGETQYF | TGTGCCAGCAGCTTGCAGGGGTCGGGAGAGACCCAGTACTTC
TRBJ2-7 | TRBV28 | TRBD1 | . | CASSRGQGPYEQYF | TGTGCCAGCAGTAGAGGACAGGGGCCCTACGAGCAGTACTTC